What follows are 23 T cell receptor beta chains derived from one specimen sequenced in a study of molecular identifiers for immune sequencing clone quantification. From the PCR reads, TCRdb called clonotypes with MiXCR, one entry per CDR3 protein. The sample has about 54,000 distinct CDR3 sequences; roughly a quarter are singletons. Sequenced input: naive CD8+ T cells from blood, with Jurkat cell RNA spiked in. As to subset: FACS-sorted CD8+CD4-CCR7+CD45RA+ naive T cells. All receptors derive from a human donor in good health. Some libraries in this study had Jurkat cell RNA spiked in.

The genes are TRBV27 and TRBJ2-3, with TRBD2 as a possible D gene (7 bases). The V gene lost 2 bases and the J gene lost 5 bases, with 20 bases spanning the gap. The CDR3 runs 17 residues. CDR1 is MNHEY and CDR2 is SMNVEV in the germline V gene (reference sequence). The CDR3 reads CASSLITGGADIDTQYF. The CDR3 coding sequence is TGTGCCAGCAGTTTAATTACGGGGGGCGCGGATATAGATACGCAGTATTTT.

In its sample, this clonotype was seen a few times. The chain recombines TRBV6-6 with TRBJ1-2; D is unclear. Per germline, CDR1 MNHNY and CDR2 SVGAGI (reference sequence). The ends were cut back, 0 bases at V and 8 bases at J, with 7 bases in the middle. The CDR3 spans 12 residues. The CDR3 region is CASSYSRTGYTF. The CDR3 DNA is TGTGCCAGCAGTTACTCTAGAACGGGCTACACCTTC.

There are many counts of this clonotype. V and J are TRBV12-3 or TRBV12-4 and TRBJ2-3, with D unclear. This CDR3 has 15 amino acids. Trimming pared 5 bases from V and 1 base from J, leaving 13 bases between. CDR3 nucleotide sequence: TGTGCCAGCAGTATTCGTGTGTCCCGCACAGATACGCAGTATTTT. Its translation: CASSIRVSRTDTQYF.

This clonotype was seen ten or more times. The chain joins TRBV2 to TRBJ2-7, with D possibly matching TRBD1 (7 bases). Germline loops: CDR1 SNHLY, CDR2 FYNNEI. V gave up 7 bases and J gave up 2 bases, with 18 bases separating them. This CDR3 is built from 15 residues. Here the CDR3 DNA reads TGTGCCAGCAAGGTGGGGGCGGGACAGCCCTACGAGCAGTACTTC. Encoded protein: CASKVGAGQPYEQYF.

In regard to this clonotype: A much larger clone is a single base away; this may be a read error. The CDR3 DNA follows: TGCGCCAGCAGCCGGATCAGCGGCAACACAGATACGCAGTATTTT. Its protein product is CASSRISGNTDTQYF. This rearrangement joins TRBV5-1 to TRBJ2-3, with D possibly being TRBD2 (5 bases). There are 15 residues in the CDR3. V was clipped by 4 bases and J by 2 bases, with 14 bases between them. CDR1 and CDR2 (germline): SGHRS, YFSETQ.

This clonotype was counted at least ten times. CDR3 region: CASSVTSGSEQYF. Written as DNA, the CDR3 is TGTGCCAGCAGCGTGACTAGCGGGAGCGAGCAGTACTTC. The V call is TRBV7-3, the J call TRBJ2-7; 12 bases match TRBD2. Germline loops: CDR1 SGHTA, CDR2 FQGTGA. The ends lost 5 bases at V and 6 bases at J; junction bases unmatched: 2. This CDR3 has 13 residues.

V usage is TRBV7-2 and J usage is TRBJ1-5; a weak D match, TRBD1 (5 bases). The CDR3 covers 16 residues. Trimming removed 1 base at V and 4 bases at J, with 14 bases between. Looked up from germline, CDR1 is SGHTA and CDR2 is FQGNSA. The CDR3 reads CASSLGGEDGNQPQHF. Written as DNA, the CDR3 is TGTGCCAGCAGCTTAGGAGGGGAGGACGGAAATCAGCCCCAGCATTTT.

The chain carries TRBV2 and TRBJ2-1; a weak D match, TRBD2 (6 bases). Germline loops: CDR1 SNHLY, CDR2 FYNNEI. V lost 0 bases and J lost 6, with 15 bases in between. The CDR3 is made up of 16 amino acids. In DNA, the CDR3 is TGTGCCAGCAGTGAAGCGCAGGGAGGAGTACTCAATGAGCAGTTCTTC. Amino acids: CASSEAQGGVLNEQFF.

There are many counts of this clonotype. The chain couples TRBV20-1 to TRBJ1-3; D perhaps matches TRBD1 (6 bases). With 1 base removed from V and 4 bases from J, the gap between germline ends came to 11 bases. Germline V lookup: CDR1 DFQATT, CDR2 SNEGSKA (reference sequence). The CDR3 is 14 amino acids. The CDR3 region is CSARGTDSGNTIYF. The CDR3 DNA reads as TGCAGTGCTAGAGGGACAGATTCGGGAAACACCATATATTTT.

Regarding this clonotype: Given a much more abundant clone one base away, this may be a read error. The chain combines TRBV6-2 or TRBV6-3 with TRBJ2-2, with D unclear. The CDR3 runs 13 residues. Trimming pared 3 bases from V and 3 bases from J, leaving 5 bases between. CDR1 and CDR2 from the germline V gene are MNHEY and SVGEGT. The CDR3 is CASSYVYTGELFF. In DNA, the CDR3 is TGTGCCAGCAGTTATGTTTACACCGGGGAGCTGTTTTTT.

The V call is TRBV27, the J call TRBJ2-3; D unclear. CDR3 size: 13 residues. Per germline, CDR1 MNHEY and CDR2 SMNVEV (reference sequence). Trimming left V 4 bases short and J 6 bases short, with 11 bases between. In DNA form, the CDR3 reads TGTGCCAGCAGTTCCCACCTCGTTGATACGCAGTATTTT. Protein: CASSSHLVDTQYF.

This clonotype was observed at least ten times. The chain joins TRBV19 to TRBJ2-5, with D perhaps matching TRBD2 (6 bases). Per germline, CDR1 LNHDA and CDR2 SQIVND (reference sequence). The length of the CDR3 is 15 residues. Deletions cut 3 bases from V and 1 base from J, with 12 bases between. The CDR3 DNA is TGTGCCAGTAGTATGGGGACTGGAGGCCAAGAGACCCAGTACTTC. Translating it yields CASSMGTGGQETQYF.

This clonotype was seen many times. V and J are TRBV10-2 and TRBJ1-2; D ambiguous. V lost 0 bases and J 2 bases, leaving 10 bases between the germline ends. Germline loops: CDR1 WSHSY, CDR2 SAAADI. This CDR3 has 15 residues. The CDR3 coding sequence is TGCGCCAGCAGTGAGTCCTCACCTTTAAACTATGGCTACACCTTC. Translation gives CASSESSPLNYGYTF.

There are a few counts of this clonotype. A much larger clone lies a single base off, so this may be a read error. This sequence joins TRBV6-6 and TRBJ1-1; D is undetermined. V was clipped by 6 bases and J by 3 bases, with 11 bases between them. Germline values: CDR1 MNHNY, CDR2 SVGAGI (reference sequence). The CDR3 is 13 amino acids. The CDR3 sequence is CASRPNRHTEAFF. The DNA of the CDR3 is TGTGCCAGCAGACCGAATCGGCACACTGAAGCTTTCTTT.

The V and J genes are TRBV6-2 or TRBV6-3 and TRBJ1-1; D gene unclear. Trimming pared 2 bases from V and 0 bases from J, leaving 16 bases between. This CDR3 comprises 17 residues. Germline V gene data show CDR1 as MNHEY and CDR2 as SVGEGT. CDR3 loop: CASSYPTTVPMNTEAFF. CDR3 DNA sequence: TGTGCCAGCAGTTACCCTACTACGGTACCCATGAACACTGAAGCTTTCTTT.

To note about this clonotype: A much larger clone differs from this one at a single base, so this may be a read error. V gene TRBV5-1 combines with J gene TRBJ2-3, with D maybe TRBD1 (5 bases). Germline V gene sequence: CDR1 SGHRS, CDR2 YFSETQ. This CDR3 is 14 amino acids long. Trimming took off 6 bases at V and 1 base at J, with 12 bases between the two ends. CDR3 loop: CASNPQEGTDTQYF. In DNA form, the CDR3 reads TGCGCCAGCAATCCACAGGAAGGCACAGATACGCAGTATTTT.

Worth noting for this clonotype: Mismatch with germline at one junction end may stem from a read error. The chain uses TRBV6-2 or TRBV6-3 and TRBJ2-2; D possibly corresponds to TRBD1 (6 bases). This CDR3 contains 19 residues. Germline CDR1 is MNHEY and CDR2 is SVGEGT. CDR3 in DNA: TGTGCCAGCAGTTACTATGGAAAGGGGGTATCCTCGAACACCGGGGAGCTGTTCTTT. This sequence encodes CASSYYGKGVSSNTGELFF.

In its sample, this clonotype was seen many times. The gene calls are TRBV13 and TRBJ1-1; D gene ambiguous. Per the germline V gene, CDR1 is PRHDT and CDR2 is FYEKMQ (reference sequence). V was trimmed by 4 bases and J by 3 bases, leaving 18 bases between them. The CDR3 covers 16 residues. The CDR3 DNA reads TGTGCCAGCAGCTCCCGAGGGCTTGGTAAGGACACTGAAGCTTTCTTT. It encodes CASSSRGLGKDTEAFF.

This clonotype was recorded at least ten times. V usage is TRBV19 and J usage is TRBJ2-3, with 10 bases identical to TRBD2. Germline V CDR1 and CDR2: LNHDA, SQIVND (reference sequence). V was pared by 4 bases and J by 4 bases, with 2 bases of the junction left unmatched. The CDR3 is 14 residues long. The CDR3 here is CASSTLAGADTQYF. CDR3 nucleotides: TGTGCCAGTAGTACCCTAGCGGGGGCAGATACGCAGTATTTT.

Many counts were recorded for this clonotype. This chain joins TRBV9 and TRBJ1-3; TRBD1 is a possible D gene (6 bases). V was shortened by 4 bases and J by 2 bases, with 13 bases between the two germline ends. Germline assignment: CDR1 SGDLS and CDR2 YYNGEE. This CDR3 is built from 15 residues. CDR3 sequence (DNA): TGTGCCAGCAGCATCGCCGGGACACCTGGAAACACCATATATTTT. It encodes CASSIAGTPGNTIYF.

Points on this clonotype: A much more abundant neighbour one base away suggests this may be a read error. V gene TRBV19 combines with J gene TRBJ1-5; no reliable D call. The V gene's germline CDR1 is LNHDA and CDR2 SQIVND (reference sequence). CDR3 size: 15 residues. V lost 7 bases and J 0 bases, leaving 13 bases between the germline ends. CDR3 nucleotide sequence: TGTGCCAGTAATGTAGTCGGATATAGCAATCAGCCCCAGCATTTT. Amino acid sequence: CASNVVGYSNQPQHF.

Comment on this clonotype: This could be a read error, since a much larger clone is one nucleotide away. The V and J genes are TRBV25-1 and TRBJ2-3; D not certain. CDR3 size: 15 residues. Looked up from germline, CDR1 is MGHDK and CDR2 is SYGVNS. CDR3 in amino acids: CASSDTGLRPDAQYF. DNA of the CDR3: TGTGCCAGCAGTGATACCGGCCTTAGGCCAGATGCGCAGTATTTT.

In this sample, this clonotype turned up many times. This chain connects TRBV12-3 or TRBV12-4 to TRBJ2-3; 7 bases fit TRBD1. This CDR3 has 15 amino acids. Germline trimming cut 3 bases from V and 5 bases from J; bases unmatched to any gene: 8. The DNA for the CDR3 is TGTGCCAGCAGTTTTCCCGGGACAGTCGGAGATACGCAGTATTTT. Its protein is CASSFPGTVGDTQYF.